The rows below give T cell receptor beta chains drawn from one sample of a study of blood T cell repertoires in COVID-19. Measured with immunoSEQ multiplex PCR; TCRdb has only the in-frame clones, and not every one. The sample holds about 160,000 clones; 70% to 90% are singletons and the top ten take 2.5% to 3.5%. Material: peripheral blood. These TCRs come from a man aged 60-69 years with acute or convalescent COVID-19. Both conserved end residues are part of each CDR3. The order of the fields is V gene, J gene, D gene, clone size, CDR3 protein, CDR3 DNA. D genes are given only for firm matches. Size is omitted from some rows. Given values are once, few, many or a class for expanded clones.

TRBV2	TRBJ2-1	.	.	CASSGQTNEQFF	TGTGCCAGCAGTGGACAGACGAATGAGCAGTTCTTC
TRBV2	TRBJ2-2	TRBD2	.	CASPKRGVNTGELFF	TGTGCCAGCCCCAAGCGGGGGGTGAACACCGGGGAGCTGTTTTTT
TRBV5-1	TRBJ1-4	TRBD1	.	CASSPAQGAQEKLFF	TGCGCCAGCAGCCCCGCTCAGGGGGCACAAGAAAAACTGTTTTTT
TRBV5-1	TRBJ2-7	.	.	CASSLERAQNEQYF	TGCGCCAGCAGCTTGGAGAGGGCGCAGAACGAGCAGTACTTC
TRBV7-8	TRBJ1-5	TRBD1	.	CASSLGQGSTNQPQHF	TGTGCCAGCAGCTTAGGACAGGGAAGTACCAATCAGCCCCAGCATTTT
TRBV6-2/TRBV6-3	TRBJ1-5	.	.	CASSYSLQPQHF	TGTGCCAGCAGTTACTCTCTCCAGCCCCAGCATTTT
TRBV5-1	TRBJ2-7	TRBD2	.	CASSRNAGGGEQYF	TGCGCCAGCAGCCGGAATGCGGGGGGAGGGGAGCAGTACTTC
TRBV11-2	TRBJ2-3	TRBD2	once	CAMGGGLALGDTQYF	TGTGCCATGGGGGGAGGACTAGCGCTTGGGGATACGCAGTATTTT
TRBV2	TRBJ2-3	.	.	CASKAGITDTQYF	TGTGCCAGCAAAGCAGGGATCACAGATACGCAGTATTTT
TRBV4-1	TRBJ1-2	TRBD1	.	CASRQTGAVNGYTF	TGCGCCAGCAGACAAACAGGGGCCGTCAATGGCTACACCTTC
TRBV2	TRBJ2-7	TRBD2	.	CASSLGLAGAYEQYF	TGTGCCAGCAGTTTGGGACTAGCGGGGGCCTACGAGCAGTACTTC
TRBV7-9	TRBJ2-7	.	.	CASSFSGTYEQYF	TGTGCCAGCAGCTTCTCGGGGACCTACGAGCAGTACTTC
TRBV6-5	TRBJ1-5	TRBD1	once	CASRPGQDYQPQHF	TGTGCCAGCAGGCCGGGACAGGACTATCAGCCCCAGCATTTT
TRBV11-2	TRBJ1-2	TRBD1	.	CASSARRQGGYGYTF	TGTGCCAGCAGCGCCCGGAGACAGGGTGGCTATGGCTACACCTTC
TRBV5-1	TRBJ2-7	.	.	CASSLVPDTPYEQYF	TGCGCCAGCAGCCTGGTTCCGGACACACCCTACGAGCAGTACTTC
TRBV7-9	TRBJ1-1	.	once	CASSSGGRKNTEAFF	TGTGCCAGCAGCTCGGGGGGACGGAAGAACACTGAAGCTTTCTTT
TRBV28	TRBJ1-2	.	once	CASKTGGSGYTF	TGTGCCAGCAAAACGGGAGGGTCAGGCTACACCTTC
TRBV5-1	TRBJ2-3	TRBD2	once	CASSDTSGVADTQYF	TGCGCCAGCAGCGACACTAGCGGGGTGGCAGATACGCAGTATTTT
TRBV12-5	TRBJ1-3	TRBD1	.	CASGLGQVGNTIYF	TGTGCTAGTGGACTCGGACAGGTTGGAAACACCATATATTTT
TRBV7-2	TRBJ1-3	.	few	CASSLARGGGNTIYF	TGTGCCAGCAGCTTAGCGCGGGGAGGAGGAAACACCATATATTTT
TRBV25-1	TRBJ1-2	TRBD1	.	CASSDSRQGISYGYTF	TGTGCCAGCAGTGATTCACGACAGGGAATAAGCTATGGCTACACCTTC
TRBV9	TRBJ2-7	TRBD1	.	CASSVVGQGAGYEQYF	TGTGCCAGCAGCGTAGTCGGGCAGGGGGCGGGCTACGAGCAGTACTTC
TRBV27	TRBJ1-2	.	.	CASSLSGDINYGYTF	TGTGCCAGCAGTTTATCTGGGGACATCAACTATGGCTACACCTTC
TRBV5-1	TRBJ2-3	TRBD1	.	CASSLQRQGARHTQYF	TGCGCCAGCAGCTTACAAAGACAGGGGGCTCGACATACGCAGTATTTT
TRBV6-1	TRBJ2-7	TRBD1	.	CASSEALHQGASTKLRYEQYF	TGTGCCAGCAGTGAAGCGCTTCATCAGGGGGCTTCCACAAAACTCCGTTACGAGCAGTACTTC
TRBV5-6	TRBJ2-5	.	.	CASSLSRVGKTQYF	TGTGCCAGCAGCTTGTCCCGGGTCGGGAAGACCCAGTACTTC
TRBV9	TRBJ1-6	.	.	CASSPGQNNSPLHF	TGTGCCAGCAGCCCCGGACAGAACAATTCACCCCTCCACTTT
TRBV15	TRBJ2-1	.	.	CATSRDVTGPNEQFF	TGTGCCACCAGCAGAGATGTGACAGGTCCGAATGAGCAGTTCTTC
TRBV9	TRBJ1-1	TRBD1	.	CASSAGQGNTEAFF	TGTGCCAGCAGCGCGGGACAGGGGAACACTGAAGCTTTCTTT
TRBV4-1	TRBJ1-4	TRBD1	.	CASSQVGGGLNEKLFF	TGCGCCAGCAGCCAAGTAGGGGGCGGCTTAAATGAAAAACTGTTTTTT
TRBV6-5	TRBJ2-1	.	.	CASRGTGRYNEQFF	TGTGCCAGCAGGGGGACTGGCCGATACAATGAGCAGTTCTTC
TRBV29-1	TRBJ2-7	TRBD1	.	CSVAGDRGEQYF	TGCAGCGTGGCGGGGGACAGGGGCGAGCAGTACTTC